This T cell receptor beta chain derives from a study of blood T cell repertoires in COVID-19. Overall study: Donors in the United States, Italy and Spain gave samples during acute or convalescent COVID-19. The cDNA or gDNA used as material had been derived from T cells, B-cell-depleted T cells, or PBMCs.

Seattle patients were enrolled during active infection and followed longitudinally. Per the original methods: It was from reference gene primer amplification that nucleated cell counts were estimated. Assay used: immunoSEQ multiplex PCR; TCRdb lists only in-frame clones, some missing. D and trimming come from the DNA, and the V and J calls and clone size come from that table. This table has about 190,000 clones, around 80% appearing once. V lost 4 bases to trimming and J lost 4 bases; unmatched junction nucleotides: 11. CDR3 size: 18 residues. Germline V lookup: CDR1 MNHNS, CDR2 SASEGT. This receptor was identified in a woman aged 55 to 70 with COVID-19, enrolled during active disease. What was sequenced was peripheral blood. The rearrangement links TRBV6-1 to TRBJ2-1; 12 bases align to TRBD2. CDR3 DNA: TGTGCCAGCAGTGGAACTAGCGGGGGGCCCTTGCGATACAATGAGCAGTTCTTC. Translation gives CASSGTSGGPLRYNEQFF.